The 26 T cell receptor beta chains below all came from one sample that was sequenced in a study of T cells in women clearing cervical HPV infection (dated by TCRdb to the late 2010s). To prepare the library, the immunoSEQ multiplex PCR assay was applied. TCRdb stores this immuneACCESS table with in-frame sequences only. Part of the clones is absent; in the studies checked, under half of the shortfall reflects unresolved V genes, and no reason is known for the rest. This sample's clone table shows tens of thousands of clones. The ten largest make up roughly 10% of the sample. The sequenced material came from blood buffy coat. The origin of the receptors is a woman between 18 and 70 years old with a cervical HPV16 infection that either progressed to CIN3+ or cleared (not recorded which).

Of note for this clone: The sequenced fragment ends 3 residues before the CDR3 boundary, so the rest is inferred from the germline J gene. This chain uses TRBV10-3 with TRBJ1-1, with no clear D. Trimming left V 6 bases short and J 5 bases short, with 16 bases between. CDR3 size: 14 residues. CDR1 ENHRY and CDR2 SYGVKD come from the germline V gene. The CDR3 bases that were read are TGTGCCATCAGACAGTCAGGAGGTGGGACTGAA. Protein sequence: CAIRQSGGGTE. The CDR3 in its entirety is CAIRQSGGGTEAFF.

As for this clone: The read finishes 3 residues shy of the CDR3 end, and the germline J gene is used to complete it. This chain connects TRBV6-1 to TRBJ2-7; tentative D call: TRBD1 (6 bases). With 1 base removed from V and 4 bases from J, the gap between germline ends came to 14 bases. The CDR3 has 15 amino acids. Germline V lookup: CDR1 MNHNS, CDR2 SASEGT. The CDR3 here is CASSEVPGQGYEQYF. The CDR3 DNA, read in part, is TGTGCCAGCAGTGAAGTCCCGGGACAAGGGTACGAG.

A word on this clone: The CDR3 goes on 3 residues after the read ends, and that part is filled in from the germline J gene. The rearrangement uses TRBV11-3 and TRBJ2-3; D is ambiguous. Looked up from germline, CDR1 is SGHNT and CDR2 is YENEEA. V was pared by 4 bases and J by 2 bases, with 4 bases between. The CDR3 is made up of 12 amino acids. Partial CDR3 DNA: TGTGCCAGCAGCTCCCTCACAGATACG. It yields the protein CASSSLTDT. The complete CDR3 reads CASSSLTDTQYF. Filled out from reference TRBV11-3 and TRBJ2-3, the complete variable domain reads EAGVVQSPRYKIIEKKQPVAFWCNPISGHNTLYWYLQNLGQGPELLIRYENEEAVDDSQLPKDRFSAERLKGVDSTLKIQPAELGDSAVYLCASSSLTDTQYFGPGTRLTVL.

On this clone: Coverage ceases 3 residues before the CDR3 finishes, and the germline J gene fills in the end. Other nucleotide sequences in the sample specify the same CDR3. V usage is TRBV19 and J usage is TRBJ2-1; tentatively, D is TRBD2 (5 bases). V was trimmed by 5 bases and J by 7 bases, leaving 15 bases between them. Germline values: CDR1 LNHDA, CDR2 SQIVND (reference sequence). The CDR3 has 14 amino acids. The sequenced part of the CDR3 DNA is TGTGCCAGTAGTGCCGGGCTAGCCCGGAATGAG. Amino acid sequence: CASSAGLARNE. The CDR3 in full is CASSAGLARNEQFF. The variable domain in full, completed from reference TRBV19 and TRBJ2-1, reads DGGITQSPKYLFRKEGQNVTLSCEQNLNHDAMYWYRQDPGQGLRLIYYSQIVNDFQKGDIAEGYSVSREKKESFPLTVTSAQKNPTAFYLCASSAGLARNEQFFGPGTRLTVL.

A remark on this clone: The read falls 3 residues short of the CDR3 end, and the missing part is taken from the germline J gene. The chain joins TRBV29-1 to TRBJ1-1, with D possibly TRBD1 on 5 matching bases. The V and J ends lost 6 bases and 0 bases respectively, with 14 bases between them. The germline V gene has CDR1 SQVTM and CDR2 ANQGSEA. The CDR3 contains 14 residues. The DNA read from the CDR3 is TGCAGCGTCCTAAGGGGAGGTGTGAACACTGAA. This encodes CSVLRGGVNTE. The entire CDR3 sequence reads CSVLRGGVNTEAFF.

Points on this clone: The read stops 3 residues short of the end of the CDR3; the missing end is completed from the germline J gene. This chain joins TRBV7-3 and TRBJ2-1; D possibly corresponds to TRBD1 (6 bases). CDR3 size: 15 residues. V was trimmed by 5 bases and J by 7 bases, leaving 18 bases between them. CDR1 is SGHTA, CDR2 FQGTGA, per germline. CDR3 DNA, as far as it was read: TGTGCCAGCAGCCAAAGGGTGGCAGGGGCAAATGAG. Residues: CASSQRVAGANE. The CDR3 in full is CASSQRVAGANEQFF.

For this clone: The read ends 3 residues before the CDR3 terminus; that terminus is restored from the germline J gene. The chain recombines TRBV19 with TRBJ1-3, with D possibly being TRBD1 (6 bases). Germline loops: CDR1 LNHDA, CDR2 SQIVND (reference sequence). This CDR3 has 13 residues. V was trimmed by 9 bases and J by 0 bases, leaving 9 bases between them. The CDR3 spells CASRGSSGNTIYF. Incomplete CDR3 DNA: TGTGCCAGCAGGGGCAGCTCTGGAAACACC.

Notes on this clone: The DNA ends 3 residues before the CDR3 does, and the rest of the CDR3 is filled in from the germline J gene. V is TRBV2 and J is TRBJ1-1, with 10 bases matching TRBD1. The CDR3 is 14 residues long. V lost 7 bases and J lost 6; bases outside the gene matches: 8. Germline lookup yields CDR1 SNHLY and CDR2 FYNNEI. CDR3 sequence reads: CASIMRDRGAEAFF. CDR3 DNA (partial): TGTGCCAGCATAATGCGGGACAGGGGCGCTGAA.

Points on this clone: The CDR3 is cut off 3 residues early in the read; its end comes from the germline J gene. The chain employs TRBV19 and TRBJ2-4, with a weak D call TRBD1 (6 bases). The CDR3 is 14 residues long. Germline lookup yields CDR1 LNHDA and CDR2 SQIVND (reference sequence). CDR3 DNA (partial): TGTGCCAGTAAGGGGACATTACTCAACTATGGT. This translates into CASKGTLLNYG. The full CDR3 protein is CASKGTLLNYGQYF.

With respect to this clone: The read ends 3 residues shy of where the CDR3 ends; the end is completed using the germline J gene. This chain uses TRBV19 with TRBJ2-5, with D unclear. The V end was cut by 8 bases, the J end by 3 bases, with 13 bases between. The germline CDR1 and CDR2 sequences are LNHDA and SQIVND (reference sequence). The CDR3 runs to 13 residues. CDR3 region: CASRLGAEETQYF. Incomplete CDR3 DNA: TGTGCCAGTCGCCTCGGCGCGGAAGAGACC. Drawing the rest from reference TRBV19 and TRBJ2-5, the complete variable domain is DGGITQSPKYLFRKEGQNVTLSCEQNLNHDAMYWYRQDPGQGLRLIYYSQIVNDFQKGDIAEGYSVSREKKESFPLTVTSAQKNPTAFYLCASRLGAEETQYFGPGTRLLVL.

In regard to this clone: The read falls 3 residues short of the CDR3 end, and the missing part is taken from the germline J gene. This sequence joins TRBV7-3 and TRBJ2-1; unclear D gene. This CDR3 is 16 amino acids long. Germline CDR1 is SGHTA and CDR2 is FQGTGA. The ends were cut back, 2 bases at V and 2 bases at J, with 13 bases in the middle. The CDR3 sequence is CASSLGHSPAYNEQFF. The sequenced CDR3 bases are TGTGCCAGCAGCTTAGGGCACTCTCCAGCCTACAATGAG.

Note on this clone: The read terminates 3 residues ahead of where the CDR3 ends, so the germline J gene completes it. The chain joins TRBV19 to TRBJ2-7, with 11 bases identical to TRBD2. V lost 10 bases to trimming and J lost 3 bases; unmatched junction nucleotides: 8. The length of the CDR3 is 14 residues. CDR1 is LNHDA, CDR2 SQIVND, per germline (reference sequence). The sequenced CDR3 bases are TGTGCCACTACCGGGACTAGCGGAAACTACGAG. It is translated as CATTGTSGNYE. The whole CDR3 protein reads CATTGTSGNYEQYF.

The CDR3 DNA, read in part, is TGTGCCAGTAGTTTAGGACTAGCGGGAGCCTTCTCAGATGAG. This sequence encodes CASSLGLAGAFSDE. The full CDR3 protein reads CASSLGLAGAFSDEQFF. The V gene is TRBV19, the J gene TRBJ2-1, with 13 positions matching TRBD2. The DNA ends 3 residues before the CDR3 does, and the rest of the CDR3 is filled in from the germline J gene. With 5 bases clipped from V and 8 bases from J, the junction kept 12 bases outside the gene matches. Germline CDR1 LNHDA, CDR2 SQIVND (reference sequence). CDR3 length: 17 residues. The variable domain in full, completed from reference TRBV19 and TRBJ2-1, reads DGGITQSPKYLFRKEGQNVTLSCEQNLNHDAMYWYRQDPGQGLRLIYYSQIVNDFQKGDIAEGYSVSREKKESFPLTVTSAQKNPTAFYLCASSLGLAGAFSDEQFFGPGTRLTVL.

A word on this clone: The CDR3 goes on 3 residues after the read ends, and that part is filled in from the germline J gene. The V gene is TRBV6-2 or TRBV6-3, the J gene TRBJ2-3; 12 bases align to TRBD2. In germline, CDR1 is MNHEY, CDR2 SVGEGT. The CDR3 has 16 amino acids. V dropped 5 bases and J dropped 3; count of bases not matched to a gene: 6. CDR3 bases read: TGTGCCAGCAGTCTAGCGGGAGGGGCGCGAACAGATACG. It codes for CASSLAGGARTDT. Given in full, the CDR3 is CASSLAGGARTDTQYF.

In regard to this clone: The sequence runs out 3 residues before the end of the CDR3; the remainder is reconstructed from the germline J gene. J is TRBJ2-7 and V is TRBV5-1; D gene ambiguous. The CDR3 length is 12 residues. Trimming removed 0 bases from V and 5 bases from J, with 6 bases in between. Germline V gene lookup returns CDR1 SGHRS and CDR2 YFSETQ. CDR3 DNA (partial): TGCGCCAGCAGCTTGGAGCTAAACGAG. Encoded protein: CASSLELNE. The full CDR3 protein is CASSLELNEQYF.

Worth noting for this clone: Sequencing ends 3 residues short of the CDR3 end; the germline J gene provides the rest. This chain links TRBV5-6 with TRBJ1-1; D gene uncertain. CDR1 SGHDT and CDR2 YYEEEE come from the germline V gene. The CDR3 is made up of 13 amino acids. Trimming shortened V by 5 bases and J by 2 bases, and 10 bases separated the two germline ends. The covered CDR3 bases are TGTGCCAGCAGTATAATTACTAACACTGAA. This translates into CASSIITNTE. The entire CDR3 sequence reads CASSIITNTEAFF. Using reference TRBV5-6 and TRBJ1-1 for the parts outside the CDR3, the full variable domain is DAGVTQSPTHLIKTRGQQVTLRCSPKSGHDTVSWYQQALGQGPQFIFQYYEEEERQRGNFPDRFSGHQFPNYSSELNVNALLLGDSALYLCASSIITNTEAFFGQGTRLTVV.

Details on this clone: The sequence runs out 3 residues before the end of the CDR3; the remainder is reconstructed from the germline J gene. This chain connects TRBV5-1 to TRBJ1-2, with 7 bases identical to TRBD1. The CDR3 spans 16 residues. The germline V gene encodes CDR1 SGHRS and CDR2 YFSETQ. CDR3 sequence reads: CASSLAGGQAVGGYTF. CDR3 bases read: TGCGCCAGCAGTCTGGCCGGCGGACAGGCGGTTGGAGGC.

On this clone: The CDR3 extends 3 residues past the end of the read, so its final part is completed from the germline J gene. This chain connects TRBV6-2 or TRBV6-3 to TRBJ2-1, with 7 bases matching TRBD1. The V segment lost 11 bases and the J segment 3 bases; nucleotides outside the gene matches: 13. The length of the CDR3 is 15 residues. Germline loops: CDR1 MNHEY, CDR2 SVGEGT. The CDR3 loop is CAYGVGDRIYNEQFF. Partial CDR3 DNA: TGTGCCTATGGGGTTGGGGACAGAATCTACAATGAG.

As concerns this clone: Read coverage stops 3 residues before the CDR3 terminus; the germline J gene supplies the remainder. J is TRBJ2-7 and V is TRBV2, with 7 nucleotides matching TRBD1. Germline values: CDR1 SNHLY, CDR2 FYNNEI. This CDR3 has 15 residues. Trimming took 8 bases from V and 4 from J; bases not matched to a gene: 14. This CDR3 is CASHLSGGQEYEQYF. Incomplete CDR3 DNA: TGTGCCAGCCACCTTTCGGGCGGACAGGAATACGAG.

On this clone: The read ends 3 residues early relative to the CDR3; the germline J gene fills the gap. V usage is TRBV19 and J usage is TRBJ1-1, with 7 positions matching TRBD1. With V trimmed by 4 bases and J by 0 bases, 2 bases remained unmatched. Germline V gene sequence: CDR1 LNHDA, CDR2 SQIVND (reference sequence). This CDR3 is 14 amino acids long. CDR3 sequence reads: CASSKQGLNTEAFF. The CDR3 bases that were read are TGTGCCAGTAGTAAACAGGGGTTGAACACTGAA.

Remarks on this clone: The read is 3 residues too short to cover the CDR3 end, so that end is filled in from the germline J gene. V and J are TRBV5-1 and TRBJ2-7; perhaps TRBD1 as D (6 bases). This CDR3 is built from 14 residues. Germline V lookup: CDR1 SGHRS, CDR2 YFSETQ. The V gene lost 2 bases and the J gene lost 2 bases, with 11 bases spanning the gap. CDR3 DNA (partial): TGCGCCAGCAGCTTCCGGACAGATACCTACGAG. Translation: CASSFRTDTYE. The full-length CDR3 reads as CASSFRTDTYEQYF.

In the case of this clone: The sequenced fragment ends 3 residues before the CDR3 boundary, so the rest is inferred from the germline J gene. The rearrangement uses TRBV19 and TRBJ2-2; TRBD2 is a possible D gene (6 bases). CDR3 size: 15 residues. Germline V CDR1 and CDR2: LNHDA, SQIVND (reference sequence). CDR3 DNA (partial): TGTGCCAGTAGTGCTACTAGCTCTGGGGCCAACGTG. Amino acids: CASSATSSGANV. The full CDR3 protein is CASSATSSGANVLFF.

Turning to this clone: The CDR3 is cut off 3 residues early in the read; its end comes from the germline J gene. The chain combines TRBV7-9 with TRBJ1-4; D is possibly TRBD1 (6 bases). The CDR3 has 14 residues. Trimming removed 5 bases from V and 7 bases from J, with 14 bases in between. Germline assignment: CDR1 SEHNR and CDR2 FQNEAQ (reference sequence). CDR3 DNA, as far as it was read: TGTGCCAGCAGCCCCGGGGGGGCGGGTGAAAAA. This encodes CASSPGGAGEK. The entire CDR3 reads CASSPGGAGEKLFF.

A word on this clone: Coverage ceases 3 residues before the CDR3 finishes, and the germline J gene fills in the end. The chain employs TRBV11-3 and TRBJ2-3; 11 bases are a match to TRBD1. CDR1 SGHNT and CDR2 YENEEA come from the germline V gene. This CDR3 comprises 15 residues. Losses at the gene ends were 5 bases for V and 5 bases for J; bases not matched to a gene: 6. Incomplete CDR3 DNA: TGTGCCAGCAGCCAAGGGACAGGGGGGGGAGATACG. Residues: CASSQGTGGGDT. Given in full, the CDR3 is CASSQGTGGGDTQYF.

A remark on this clone: The read ends 3 residues before the CDR3 terminus; that terminus is restored from the germline J gene. V usage is TRBV4-2 and J usage is TRBJ2-5, with no clear D. V was shortened by 5 bases and J by 2 bases, with 9 bases between the two germline ends. Germline values: CDR1 LGHNA, CDR2 YNFKEQ. This CDR3 comprises 13 residues. CDR3 bases read: TGTGCCAGCAGCAAGGCACAGCAAGAGACC. This gives the protein CASSKAQQET. The whole CDR3 protein is CASSKAQQETQYF.

Regarding this clone: The read terminates 3 residues ahead of where the CDR3 ends, so the germline J gene completes it. The chain uses TRBV7-9 and TRBJ1-5, with 7 bases matching TRBD1. J lost 3 bases, V lost 5 bases, and 4 bases had no gene match. In germline, CDR1 is SEHNR, CDR2 FQNEAQ (reference sequence). The CDR3 covers 14 residues. CDR3 region: CASSPGQLNQPQHF. The part of the CDR3 DNA that was read is TGTGCCAGCAGCCCGGGACAGCTCAATCAGCCC.